This entry lists 21 T cell receptor beta chains sequenced from one sample in a study of blood T cell repertoires in COVID-19. The table came from immunoSEQ multiplex PCR; TCRdb's copy has only in-frame clones and leaves some out. The sample holds fewer than 250,000 clones, about 83% seen once. Material: PBMCs or T cells enriched from blood (not recorded which). These receptors were taken from a woman aged 40 to 49 who had recovered from COVID-19.

The V call is TRBV28, the J call TRBJ1-2; the D gene is possibly TRBD1 (6 bases). The CDR3 has 14 residues. The ends were cut back, 5 bases at V and 8 bases at J, with 18 bases in the middle. Germline V gene sequence: CDR1 MDHEN, CDR2 SYDVKM. Here the CDR3 DNA reads TGTGCCAGCAGTCTACAGCCGGGACAACAAGGCTACACCTTC. Protein: CASSLQPGQQGYTF.

In DNA form, the CDR3 reads TGTGCTAGTGGTTTAATTAGCTCCGGCACCGGGGAGCTGTTTTTT. This translates into CASGLISSGTGELFF. V is TRBV12-5 and J is TRBJ2-2; D ambiguous. The germline V gene encodes CDR1 LGHNT and CDR2 FRNRAP. V dropped 3 bases and J dropped 4 bases, with 12 bases sitting between them. This CDR3 has 15 amino acids.

The rearrangement links TRBV10-3 to TRBJ2-7; a weak D match, TRBD1 (5 bases). The length of the CDR3 is 14 residues. Trimming took 3 bases from V and 2 from J, leaving 11 bases between them. Germline V gives CDR1 ENHRY, CDR2 SYGVKD. The CDR3 sequence: CAISDRGTAYEQYV. CDR3 coding DNA: TGTGCCATCAGTGATAGGGGCACCGCCTACGAGCAGTACGTC.

This clone is a singleton in its sample. The chain couples TRBV7-2 to TRBJ1-4; perhaps TRBD1 as D (6 bases). Per germline, CDR1 SGHTA and CDR2 FQGNSA. The CDR3 consists of 15 residues. The V gene lost 4 bases and the J gene lost 6 bases, with 15 bases spanning the gap. CDR3 in DNA: TGTGCCAGCAGCTCATTACAGGGCGTGGATGAAAAACTGTTTTTT. Translated, it gives CASSSLQGVDEKLFF.

V usage is TRBV7-8 and J usage is TRBJ1-3, with D hard to call. The germline V gene encodes CDR1 SGHVS and CDR2 FQNEAQ. With 5 bases removed from V and 0 bases from J, the gap between germline ends came to 8 bases. CDR3 length: 14 amino acids. The CDR3 loop reads CASSRGLSGNTIYF. The CDR3, as DNA: TGTGCCAGCAGCCGAGGACTCTCTGGAAACACCATATATTTT.

The chain joins TRBV15 to TRBJ1-3; D remains unclear. V dropped 6 bases and J dropped 3 bases, with 6 bases sitting between them. The germline V gene has CDR1 LNHNV and CDR2 YYDKDF (reference sequence). This CDR3 spans 12 amino acids. This CDR3 is CATSYFGNTIYF. CDR3 nucleotide sequence: TGTGCCACCAGTTACTTTGGAAACACCATATATTTT.

The gene calls are TRBV6-1 and TRBJ1-5, with 12 nucleotides matching TRBD1. CDR3 size: 16 residues. V lost 4 bases to trimming and J lost 2 bases; unmatched junction nucleotides: 3. CDR1 and CDR2 from the germline V gene are MNHNS and SASEGT. CDR3 sequence: CASSGGQGARNQPQHF. CDR3 coding DNA: TGTGCCAGCAGTGGGGGACAGGGGGCTCGCAATCAGCCCCAGCATTTT.

The chain employs TRBV27 and TRBJ1-4, with D possibly matching TRBD1 (5 bases). The V gene lost 6 bases and the J gene lost 7 bases, with 12 bases spanning the gap. The CDR3 runs 13 residues. Germline-derived CDR1 and CDR2 are MNHEY and SMNVEV (reference sequence). CDR3 nucleotides: TGTGCCAGCAGATGGGGGGTCGGTGAAAAACTGTTTTTT. Protein product: CASRWGVGEKLFF.

The chain has TRBV7-2 and TRBJ1-2; D not certain. Germline assignment: CDR1 SGHTA and CDR2 FQGNSA. Trimming pared 2 bases from V and 4 bases from J, leaving 14 bases between. The CDR3 loop spans 15 amino acids. CDR3 loop: CASSLTFPQIYGYTF. In DNA form, the CDR3 reads TGTGCCAGCAGCTTAACTTTCCCACAGATCTATGGCTACACCTTC.

The V and J genes are TRBV7-9 and TRBJ1-2; no firm D call. The CDR3 spans 11 residues. Deletions cut 8 bases from V and 4 bases from J, with 8 bases between. Germline lookup yields CDR1 SEHNR and CDR2 FQNEAQ (reference sequence). CDR3 sequence: CASEAGYGYTF. For the CDR3, the DNA is TGTGCCAGCGAGGCGGGCTATGGCTACACCTTC.

The chain couples TRBV30 to TRBJ1-2; no firm D call. CDR3 length: 14 residues. Germline-derived CDR1 and CDR2 are GTSNPN and SVGIG (reference sequence). V lost 1 base to trimming and J lost 4 bases, with 13 bases between them. CDR3 DNA sequence: TGTGCCTGGAGTGGCCGATTTGAGAGCTATGGCTACACCTTC. As protein: CAWSGRFESYGYTF.

The V and J genes are TRBV7-9 and TRBJ2-1; 14 bases are shared with TRBD2. The CDR3 is 16 amino acids. The germline V gene has CDR1 SEHNR and CDR2 FQNEAQ (reference sequence). With 2 bases clipped from V and 7 bases from J, the junction kept 4 bases outside the gene matches. The CDR3, as DNA: TGTGCCAGCAGCTTAACCGGGACTAGCGGGAGAAATGAGCAGTTCTTC. It encodes CASSLTGTSGRNEQFF.

The J gene is TRBJ2-2, the V gene TRBV4-2; 11 bases match TRBD1. CDR3 length: 17 residues. V shed 3 bases and J 4 bases; nucleotides not matched to a gene: 7. Germline CDR1 is LGHNA and CDR2 is YNFKEQ. The CDR3 DNA sequence: TGTGCCAGCAGCCACCTAGGACAGGGGGCGAGCACCGGGGAGCTGTTTTTT. Protein product: CASSHLGQGASTGELFF.

The chain links TRBV7-9 to TRBJ1-1, with TRBD1 matching 10 bases. The germline gives CDR1 SEHNR, CDR2 FQNEAQ (reference sequence). The V and J ends lost 1 base and 11 bases, in that order; junction bases with no gene match: 7. The CDR3 extends over 14 amino acids. The CDR3 protein is CASSLGGTGELAFF. The DNA of the CDR3 is TGTGCCAGCAGCTTAGGTGGGACAGGGGAGCTCGCTTTCTTT.

The chain recombines TRBV5-4 with TRBJ2-1; 14 bases are shared with TRBD2. The germline V gene encodes CDR1 SGHNT and CDR2 YYREEE (reference sequence). V shed 3 bases, J shed 12 bases, and the junction held 8 bases outside the gene matches. The CDR3 extends over 15 amino acids. CDR3 bases: TGTGCCAGCAGCTCGCCGGGACTAGCGGGAGTAGTGCAGTTCTTC. As protein: CASSSPGLAGVVQFF.

The chain joins TRBV19 to TRBJ2-1; TRBD2 might be the D (6 bases). Trimming left V 5 bases short and J 6 bases short, with 14 bases between. The CDR3 sequence is 14 residues long. Germline values: CDR1 LNHDA, CDR2 SQIVND (reference sequence). CDR3 region: CASSFGTGSNEQFF. CDR3 coding DNA: TGTGCCAGTAGTTTCGGGACTGGCAGCAATGAGCAGTTCTTC.

CDR3 in DNA: TGTGCCAGCAGCGTAGATGTTAGCGGGAGGTTCACCGGGGAGCTGTTTTTT. Translated: CASSVDVSGRFTGELFF. The chain combines TRBV9 with TRBJ2-2; 10 bases line up with TRBD2. The trim removed 0 bases at V and 4 bases at J, leaving 6 bases unmatched. CDR3 length equals 17 residues. The germline gives CDR1 SGDLS, CDR2 YYNGEE.

V gene TRBV7-9 combines with J gene TRBJ1-1, with D unresolved. V was shortened by 5 bases and J by 5 bases, with 18 bases between the two germline ends. The CDR3 spans 15 residues. Germline V gene sequence: CDR1 SEHNR, CDR2 FQNEAQ (reference sequence). For the CDR3, the DNA is TGTGCCAGCAGCCCCTTTATTTCGTCGGTGACTGAAGCTTTCTTT. Translating gives CASSPFISSVTEAFF.

The chain combines TRBV19 with TRBJ2-1; TRBD2 agrees at 7 bases. This CDR3 spans 13 amino acids. Germline trimming cut 6 bases from V and 13 bases from J; bases unmatched to any gene: 12. Germline V lookup: CDR1 LNHDA, CDR2 SQIVND (reference sequence). CDR3 nucleotides: TGTGCCAGTAGACCGGCGGGAGATTCGGAACAGTTCTTC. Protein: CASRPAGDSEQFF.

The chain carries TRBV5-4 and TRBJ2-1, with 8 bases fitting TRBD1. Trimming took 0 bases from V and 0 from J; bases not matched to a gene: 2. The germline CDR1 and CDR2 sequences are SGHNT and YYREEE (reference sequence). This CDR3 comprises 16 residues. The CDR3 here is CASSLEQGGSYNEQFF. CDR3 bases: TGTGCCAGCAGCTTGGAACAGGGGGGCTCCTACAATGAGCAGTTCTTC.

The chain uses TRBV19 and TRBJ1-2, with TRBD1 matching 8 bases. The junction had 8 bases not matched to a gene; V was cut back by 6 bases and J by 5 bases. Germline CDR1 is LNHDA and CDR2 is SQIVND (reference sequence). There are 14 residues in the CDR3. The CDR3 DNA sequence: TGTGCCAGTAGCAAACAAAGACAGGGGTATGGCTACACCTTC. Translation gives CASSKQRQGYGYTF.